The 19 T cell receptor beta chains below were found in one sample sequenced in a study of human T cells and chemical hapten exposure. Time point: pre-sensitization, week 0. Documented treatment: therapeutic diphenylcyclopropenone sensitization with weekly scalp DPC. TCRdb itself ran the RACE reads through MiXCR, one entry per CDR3 protein. The table includes some 59,000 distinct CDR3 sequences, around 11% detected once. The sequencing used whole blood, collected in connection with sensitization to the hapten diphenylcyclopropenone (DPC). The receptors derive from a woman aged 40-49 years with alopecia areata. Some clones in this sample may be carry-over from other donors' samples.

The chain is built from TRBV6-4 and TRBJ2-3, with D perhaps TRBD1 (5 bases). The V and J ends lost 0 bases and 1 base respectively, with 8 bases between them. Germline values: CDR1 MRHNA, CDR2 SNTAGT. The CDR3 sequence is 15 residues long. CDR3 in amino acids: CASSDSLQGTDTQYF. The CDR3 DNA reads TGTGCCAGCAGTGACTCGCTACAGGGCACAGATACGCAGTATTTT.

This clonotype has more than one count but fewer than ten. V and J are TRBV19 and TRBJ1-1; tentatively, D is TRBD1 (5 bases). V dropped 3 bases and J dropped 5 bases, with 16 bases sitting between them. The CDR3 loop spans 15 amino acids. CDR1 is LNHDA, CDR2 SQIVND, per germline (reference sequence). The CDR3 DNA reads TGTGCCAGTAGTATGCCTCTGGGGCGTGGTACTGAAGCTTTCTTT. It codes for CASSMPLGRGTEAFF.

This clonotype came up many times. This chain connects TRBV28 to TRBJ2-3; 10 bases match TRBD2. The CDR3 is made up of 14 amino acids. In germline, CDR1 is MDHEN, CDR2 SYDVKM. The junction had 2 bases not matched to a gene; V was cut back by 6 bases and J by 2 bases. DNA for the CDR3: TGTGCCAGCAGCCTAGCGGGAGCCACAGATACGCAGTATTTT. Translated: CASSLAGATDTQYF.

This clonotype appeared a few times. This chain uses TRBV28 with TRBJ1-5, with 8 nucleotides matching TRBD1. CDR3 length: 13 residues. From germline, CDR1 is MDHEN and CDR2 SYDVKM. J gave up 6 bases and V 6 bases, and 4 bases lay outside the gene matches. The DNA of the CDR3 is TGTGCCAGCAGGGACAGGGTTGGTCAGCCCCAGCATTTT. This gives the protein CASRDRVGQPQHF. Drawing the rest from reference TRBV28 and TRBJ1-5, the complete variable domain is DVKVTQSSRYLVKRTGEKVFLECVQDMDHENMFWYRQDPGLGLRLIYFSYDVKMKEKGDIPEGYSVSREKKERFSLILESASTNQTSMYLCASRDRVGQPQHFGDGTRLSIL.

V is TRBV3-1 and J is TRBJ2-7; D remains unclear. The V end lost 6 bases, the J end lost 7 bases, and 10 bases lay between the germline ends. Germline assignment: CDR1 LGHDT and CDR2 YNNKEL (reference sequence). The CDR3 has 11 residues. The CDR3 loop reads CASSRFHEQYF. The CDR3 nucleotides read TGTGCCAGCAGTCGCTTTCATGAGCAGTACTTC.

The rearrangement joins TRBV6-5 to TRBJ2-4; D could derive from TRBD1 or TRBD2 (6 bases each). Germline lookup yields CDR1 MNHEY and CDR2 SVGAGI. V dropped 0 bases and J dropped 3 bases, with 12 bases sitting between them. The length of the CDR3 is 16 residues. The chain's CDR3 is CASSYSGGAGKNIQYF. The CDR3 region has the DNA TGTGCCAGCAGTTACTCGGGGGGCGCCGGCAAAAACATTCAGTACTTC.

There are a few counts of this clonotype. The V call is TRBV5-1, the J call TRBJ2-7; the D is unclear. With 4 bases removed from V and 1 base from J, the gap between germline ends came to 15 bases. This CDR3 contains 15 residues. In germline, CDR1 is SGHRS, CDR2 YFSETQ. CDR3 sequence: CASSPYPQTSYEQYF. CDR3 sequence (DNA): TGCGCCAGCAGCCCGTACCCACAGACGTCCTACGAGCAGTACTTC.

This clonotype appeared a few times. The rearrangement links TRBV7-2 to TRBJ2-2, with 9 nucleotides matching TRBD1. CDR1 and CDR2 (germline): SGHTA, FQGNSA. This CDR3 spans 15 amino acids. The trim removed 5 bases at V and 6 bases at J, leaving 7 bases unmatched. The chain's CDR3 is CASSHRDRDPGELFF. For the CDR3, the DNA is TGTGCCAGCAGCCACCGGGACAGGGATCCCGGGGAGCTGTTTTTT.

Many counts were recorded for this clonotype. The rearrangement uses TRBV19 and TRBJ1-1; the D is unclear. Per the germline V gene, CDR1 is LNHDA and CDR2 is SQIVND (reference sequence). This CDR3 contains 11 residues. The V end lost 6 bases, the J end lost 3 bases, and 5 bases lay between the germline ends. CDR3 nucleotide sequence: TGTGCCAGTAGGCTAGACACTGAAGCTTTCTTT. Protein product: CASRLDTEAFF.

This clonotype was seen only a few times. The chain has TRBV11-2 and TRBJ2-7; D is perhaps TRBD1 or TRBD2 (6 bases each). Germline V gene sequence: CDR1 SGHAT, CDR2 FQNNGV. Trimming removed 8 bases at V and 2 bases at J, with 19 bases between. CDR3 size: 15 residues. For the CDR3, the DNA is TGTGCCAGCGGAGGGTTCAACAGGGATGCCTACGAGCAGTACTTC. Amino acid sequence: CASGGFNRDAYEQYF.

This clonotype was recorded many times. V usage is TRBV7-2 and J usage is TRBJ1-5; D remains unclear. In germline, CDR1 is SGHTA, CDR2 FQGNSA. The CDR3 totals 14 residues. V shed 5 bases and J shed 4 bases, with 12 bases lying between them. CDR3 loop: CASSQTAVNQPQHF. The CDR3 DNA reads TGTGCCAGCAGCCAGACTGCGGTAAATCAGCCCCAGCATTTT.

There are many counts of this clonotype. This chain uses TRBV4-1 with TRBJ1-4; TRBD1 agrees at 9 bases. J lost 6 bases, V lost 1 base, and 3 bases had no gene match. Germline CDR1 MGHRA, CDR2 YSYEKL. This CDR3 has 15 amino acids. The CDR3: CASSQVGTGYEKLFF. Here the CDR3 DNA reads TGCGCCAGCAGCCAAGTCGGGACAGGGTATGAAAAACTGTTTTTT.

Only a few counts were recorded for this clonotype. The chain joins TRBV12-5 to TRBJ1-2; D is possibly TRBD1 (6 bases). In germline, CDR1 is LGHNT, CDR2 FRNRAP. The CDR3 is made up of 15 amino acids. The V and J ends lost 1 base and 7 bases respectively, with 16 bases between them. In DNA form, the CDR3 reads TGTGCTAGTGGTTTGGATCAGGGGCTTTGGGCTGGCTACACCTTC. Amino acid sequence: CASGLDQGLWAGYTF.

The rearrangement joins TRBV6-2 or TRBV6-3 to TRBJ1-4, with D maybe TRBD1 (5 bases). Trimming took off 7 bases at V and 12 bases at J, with 12 bases between the two ends. Per the germline V gene, CDR1 is MNHEY and CDR2 is SVGEGT. This CDR3 region has 11 residues. CDR3 DNA sequence: TGTGCCAGCAATCAAGGGGTGGAACTGTTTTTT. Amino acid sequence: CASNQGVELFF.

This clonotype was seen only a few times. The chain has TRBV6-2 or TRBV6-3 and TRBJ2-2; weak D call: TRBD1 (5 bases). The CDR3 covers 14 residues. V lost 6 bases to trimming and J lost 1 base, with 9 bases between them. Germline values: CDR1 MNHEY, CDR2 SVGEGT. CDR3 sequence: CASRHDRNTGELFF. The CDR3 nucleotides read TGTGCCAGCAGACATGACAGGAACACCGGGGAGCTGTTTTTT.

This clonotype has more than one count but fewer than ten. J is TRBJ2-1 and V is TRBV6-5; D is uncertain. Germline V CDR1 and CDR2: MNHEY, SVGAGI. Trimming cost V 7 bases and J 0 bases, with 7 bases left between them. The CDR3 contains 13 residues. The CDR3 loop is CASTPSSYNEQFF. CDR3 in DNA: TGTGCCAGCACCCCCAGCTCCTACAATGAGCAGTTCTTC.

V gene TRBV28 combines with J gene TRBJ1-1; D unclear. CDR3 length: 13 amino acids. CDR1 and CDR2 (germline): MDHEN, SYDVKM. The V end was cut by 3 bases, the J end by 4 bases, with 9 bases between. The CDR3 region has the DNA TGTGCCAGCAGTTTCCTGATCACCACTGAAGCTTTCTTT. The encoded protein is CASSFLITTEAFF. The variable domain in full, with the rest retrieved from reference TRBV28 and TRBJ1-1, is DVKVTQSSRYLVKRTGEKVFLECVQDMDHENMFWYRQDPGLGLRLIYFSYDVKMKEKGDIPEGYSVSREKKERFSLILESASTNQTSMYLCASSFLITTEAFFGQGTRLTVV.

Only a few counts were recorded for this clonotype. The chain links TRBV12-3 or TRBV12-4 to TRBJ1-5; TRBD1 is a possible D gene (5 bases). The CDR3 is 14 residues long. Trimming cost V 2 bases and J 3 bases, with 8 bases left between them. CDR3 in amino acids: CASSLSRANQPQHF. For the CDR3, the DNA is TGTGCCAGCAGTTTATCCAGGGCCAATCAGCCCCAGCATTTT.

The table lists this clonotype with a few counts. The chain recombines TRBV10-3 with TRBJ2-7, with D perhaps TRBD2 (5 bases). The CDR3 spans 15 residues. Trimming left V 3 bases short and J 11 bases short, with 23 bases between. CDR1 is ENHRY, CDR2 SYGVKD, per germline. In DNA form, the CDR3 reads TGTGCCATCAGTGATCCGAGGACCCTCGAACCGCGGGAGTACTTC. This gives the protein CAISDPRTLEPREYF.